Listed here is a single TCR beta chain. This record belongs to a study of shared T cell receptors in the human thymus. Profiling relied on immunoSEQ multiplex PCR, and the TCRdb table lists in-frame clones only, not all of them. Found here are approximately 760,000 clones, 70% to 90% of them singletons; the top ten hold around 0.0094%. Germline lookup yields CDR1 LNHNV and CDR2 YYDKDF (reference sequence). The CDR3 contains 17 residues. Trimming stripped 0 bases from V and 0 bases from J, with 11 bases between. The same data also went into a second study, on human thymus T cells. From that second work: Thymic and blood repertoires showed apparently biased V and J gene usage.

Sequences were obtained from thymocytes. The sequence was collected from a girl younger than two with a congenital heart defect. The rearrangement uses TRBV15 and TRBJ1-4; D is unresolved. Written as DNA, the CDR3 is TGTGCCACCAGCAGAGATTTTGAGACTGCAACTAATGAAAAACTGTTTTTT. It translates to CATSRDFETATNEKLFF.